This T cell receptor beta chain was recorded in a study of tumor-infiltrating lymphocytes in primary liver carcinoma. The overall study: Surgical resection was used to treat these primary liver carcinoma patients. All patients, whether men or women, fell within 30 to 69 years of age. Study-level findings and limits: Tumor-adjacent and tumor-blood pairs displayed less overlap than did pairs of tumor regions.

CDR3 length equals 14 residues. Between the trimmed V and J ends, which lost 9 bases and 11 bases, there was a span of 20 bases. Germline-derived CDR1 and CDR2 are SGHNT and YENEEA. Germline DNA was also extracted, with blood RNA taken from unsorted whole blood. About this clonotype: What it recognizes is unknown.

TCR beta cDNA was made from approximately 500 ng total RNA with a constant-region primer. Three nested multiplex PCR rounds, a slightly modified ARM-PCR method, built the TCR beta libraries. The two initial PCR rounds, about 9 cycles each, used TRBV1-TRBV30 forward and C-beta reverse primers. TCRdb fed the multiplex PCR reads into MiXCR, producing one record per CDR3 protein. The repertoire consists of 310,000 or so distinct CDR3 sequences, with approximately 54% occurring once and the leading ten covering 15% to 20%. This TCR was recovered from a woman aged 25-40 years with primary liver carcinoma and hepatitis B virus infection. The gene calls are TRBV11-3 and TRBJ1-6; unclear D gene. The sequenced sample consisted of peripheral blood. The CDR3 spells CASTLAEGYAPLHF. CDR3 nucleotide sequence: TGTGCCAGTACCTTAGCGGAAGGGTACGCACCCCTCCACTTT.